The 23 T cell receptor beta chains listed next were all sequenced from one sample in a study of beta chain features in type 1 diabetes. Their antigens are not known. Isolated RNA was reverse transcribed in full, so expressed TCRB transcripts were sequenced. Here immunoSEQ multiplex PCR was the method, and the copy in TCRdb shows in-frame clones only, minus some. The table has 300,000 to 400,000 clones, roughly 9% seen once; the top ten hold around 1%. The study, taken as a whole, reports: Patients with Type 1 diabetes showed moderately but significantly shorter TCRB CDR3s in all four CD4+ subsets.

The sample comprised central memory CD4+ T cells from blood. All receptors derive from a young man with type 1 diabetes.

The rearrangement links TRBV30 to TRBJ1-1, with a weak D call TRBD1 (6 bases). The germline gives CDR1 GTSNPN, CDR2 SVGIG (reference sequence). Deletions cut 4 bases from V and 1 base from J, with 19 bases between. The CDR3 length is 16 residues. CDR3 in amino acids: CAWTIPGGAGNTEAFF. DNA for the CDR3: TGTGCCTGGACCATCCCCGGGGGGGCCGGGAACACTGAAGCTTTCTTT.

The J gene is TRBJ2-5, the V gene TRBV5-4; 7 nucleotides line up with TRBD1. The CDR3 loop spans 16 amino acids. Trimming removed 1 base from V and 1 base from J; junction bases left unmatched: 7. The V gene's germline CDR1 is SGHNT and CDR2 YYREEE (reference sequence). The CDR3 reads CASSLTSRQGQETQYF. CDR3 DNA sequence: TGTGCCAGCAGCTTGACTAGTAGACAGGGCCAAGAGACCCAGTACTTC.

The chain joins TRBV4-1 to TRBJ1-1; TRBD1 might be the D (6 bases). Trimming removed 1 base from V and 3 bases from J, with 21 bases in between. This CDR3 region has 18 residues. Germline CDR1 and CDR2: MGHRA and YSYEKL. In DNA form, the CDR3 reads TGCGCCAGCAGCCAAGGCCCCGGGGGCCAAGGTCGGGACACTGAAGCTTTCTTT. Protein product: CASSQGPGGQGRDTEAFF.

Details on this clone: Other DNA variants within this sample encode the same CDR3. The J gene is TRBJ2-5, the V gene TRBV4-3, with TRBD2 matching 10 bases. Per the germline V gene, CDR1 is LGHNA and CDR2 is YSLEER. This CDR3 spans 17 amino acids. J lost 4 bases, V lost 0 bases, and 8 bases had no gene match. CDR3 sequence (DNA): TGCGCCAGCAGCCAAGATCCGAGCGGGGGGGCCGGAGAGACCCAGTACTTC. It translates to CASSQDPSGGAGETQYF.

The chain is built from TRBV29-1 and TRBJ1-4; 7 bases align to TRBD1. The CDR3 loop spans 15 amino acids. The V segment lost 4 bases and the J segment 7 bases; nucleotides outside the gene matches: 12. Germline V gives CDR1 SQVTM, CDR2 ANQGSEA. The CDR3 DNA follows: TGCAGCGTTGCGACCCAACAGGGGCAAGGTGAAAAACTGTTTTTT. Its protein product is CSVATQQGQGEKLFF.

The V gene is TRBV5-6, the J gene TRBJ1-1, with D unresolved. The CDR3 is 13 residues long. Germline CDR1 and CDR2: SGHDT and YYEEEE. With 0 bases removed from V and 8 bases from J, the gap between germline ends came to 11 bases. The CDR3 bases are TGTGCCAGCAGCTTGGGGCGGGTAGGGGAAGCTTTCTTT. Its protein product is CASSLGRVGEAFF.

This clone was found a few times. This chain connects TRBV5-1 to TRBJ2-7; D possibly matches TRBD1 or TRBD2 (5 bases each). The CDR3 loop spans 15 amino acids. The V end was cut by 0 bases, the J end by 9 bases, with 19 bases between. The germline CDR1 and CDR2 sequences are SGHRS and YFSETQ. CDR3 residues: CASSLVGGTAEAQYF. As DNA, the CDR3 is TGCGCCAGCAGCTTGGTTGGGGGAACCGCCGAAGCGCAGTACTTC. The whole variable domain, remainder taken from reference TRBV5-1 and TRBJ2-7, is KAGVTQTPRYLIKTRGQQVTLSCSPISGHRSVSWYQQTPGQGLQFLFEYFSETQRNKGNFPGRFSGRQFSNSRSEMNVSTLELGDSALYLCASSLVGGTAEAQYFGPGTRLTVT.

The V call is TRBV29-1, the J call TRBJ2-5; D may be TRBD2 (6 bases). CDR3 length: 12 residues. Germline-derived CDR1 and CDR2 are SQVTM and ANQGSEA. The V and J ends lost 4 bases and 7 bases respectively, with 13 bases between them. CDR3 sequence reads: CSVGGDVGTQYF. The CDR3 DNA sequence: TGCAGCGTTGGCGGGGACGTTGGGACCCAGTACTTC. The full variable domain, with the rest looked up from reference TRBV29-1 and TRBJ2-5, is SAVISQKPSRDICQRGTSLTIQCQVDSQVTMMFWYRQQPGQSLTLIATANQGSEATYESGFVIDKFPISRPNLTFSTLTVSNMSPEDSSIYLCSVGGDVGTQYFGPGTRLLVL.

This clone has a handful of counts. The chain joins TRBV7-8 to TRBJ2-1; a weak D match, TRBD2 (6 bases). The germline V gene has CDR1 SGHVS and CDR2 FQNEAQ. The CDR3 loop spans 15 amino acids. V lost 2 bases to trimming and J lost 8 bases, with 16 bases between them. DNA of the CDR3: TGTGCCAGCAGCTTATCATGGGTGCCGGGGGATGAGCAGTTCTTC. Its translation is CASSLSWVPGDEQFF.

The chain has TRBV13 and TRBJ2-7; the D gene is possibly TRBD2 (5 bases). This CDR3 is 11 amino acids long. The germline V gene encodes CDR1 PRHDT and CDR2 FYEKMQ (reference sequence). V was clipped by 5 bases and J by 3 bases, with 5 bases between them. The CDR3 protein is CASSRGYEQYF. The CDR3 DNA reads TGTGCCAGCAGCCGGGGCTACGAGCAGTACTTC.

This clone was counted between two and nine times. The chain has TRBV9 and TRBJ2-3; D is unclear. This CDR3 is 15 amino acids long. Germline V gene lookup returns CDR1 SGDLS and CDR2 YYNGEE. V was cut by 2 bases and J by 4 bases, with 14 bases left in between. The CDR3 DNA reads TGTGCCAGCAGCGTCCATGATCGTCAGCCAGATACGCAGTATTTT. Translation gives CASSVHDRQPDTQYF.

Note on this clone: The same CDR3 also results from other DNA sequences found in this sample. The rearrangement links TRBV5-6 to TRBJ2-1; D is undetermined. The CDR3 contains 11 residues. Germline-derived CDR1 and CDR2 are SGHDT and YYEEEE. The V end was cut by 2 bases, the J end by 10 bases, with 7 bases between. The CDR3 here is CASSFSVEQFF. CDR3 DNA: TGTGCCAGCAGCTTCAGCGTCGAGCAGTTCTTC.

The table lists this clone with a few counts. Other DNA sequences in this sample translate to the same CDR3. The rearrangement uses TRBV7-2 and TRBJ2-7; D is unclear. CDR1 is SGHTA and CDR2 is FQGNSA in the germline V gene. The CDR3 sequence is 11 residues long. V gave up 5 bases and J gave up 0 bases, with 2 bases separating them. The CDR3 bases are TGTGCCAGCAGCCCCTCCTACGAGCAGTACTTC. As protein: CASSPSYEQYF.

This clone has just a few counts. This chain links TRBV7-2 with TRBJ2-7, with D possibly TRBD2 on 6 matching bases. Trimming stripped 2 bases from V and 3 bases from J, with 8 bases between. The CDR3 is made up of 13 amino acids. Germline V gene lookup returns CDR1 SGHTA and CDR2 FQGNSA. The chain's CDR3 is CASSLMTSYEQYF. The CDR3 bases are TGTGCCAGCAGCTTAATGACTAGCTACGAGCAGTACTTC. The full variable domain, in which reference TRBV7-2 and TRBJ2-7 provide the parts outside the CDR3, is GAGVSQSPSNKVTEKGKDVELRCDPISGHTALYWYRQSLGQGLEFLIYFQGNSAPDKSGLPSDRFSAERTGGSVSTLTIQRTQQEDSAVYLCASSLMTSYEQYFGPGTRLTVT.

This clone was seen only a few times. The gene calls are TRBV7-2 and TRBJ2-1; 9 bases are a match to TRBD1. J was trimmed by 7 bases and V by 2 bases; bases with no gene match: 3. This CDR3 region has 14 residues. Germline V lookup: CDR1 SGHTA, CDR2 FQGNSA. CDR3 in amino acids: CASSLMGQGNEQFF. The CDR3, as DNA: TGTGCCAGCAGCTTAATGGGACAGGGTAATGAGCAGTTCTTC.

The table lists this clone with a few counts. The chain carries TRBV7-2 and TRBJ1-2, with D maybe TRBD1 (5 bases). Germline V CDR1 and CDR2: SGHTA, FQGNSA. The CDR3 loop spans 13 amino acids. Trimming left V 4 bases short and J 8 bases short, with 14 bases between. CDR3 DNA sequence: TGTGCCAGCAGCTCCCCCGCTAGGGGAGGCTACACCTTC. Residues: CASSSPARGGYTF.

J is TRBJ2-7 and V is TRBV5-1; D is unresolved. Trimming stripped 0 bases from V and 7 bases from J, with 17 bases between. The V gene's germline CDR1 is SGHRS and CDR2 YFSETQ. This CDR3 is built from 15 residues. Written as DNA, the CDR3 is TGCGCCAGCAGCTTGGACAGTATGTTAATGGGGGAGCAGTACTTC. Translated, it gives CASSLDSMLMGEQYF.

The chain links TRBV27 to TRBJ1-1; the D is unclear. This CDR3 has 15 residues. In germline, CDR1 is MNHEY, CDR2 SMNVEV (reference sequence). Trimming stripped 5 bases from V and 0 bases from J, with 13 bases between. CDR3 coding DNA: TGTGCCAGCAGTCTAAACAGAAATCTGAACACTGAAGCTTTCTTT. Translation: CASSLNRNLNTEAFF.

There are many counts of this clone. This rearrangement joins TRBV19 to TRBJ1-4, with 8 bases aligning to TRBD1. CDR1 and CDR2 (germline): LNHDA, SQIVND (reference sequence). CDR3 length: 18 amino acids. With 7 bases clipped from V and 4 bases from J, the junction kept 17 bases outside the gene matches. Written as DNA, the CDR3 is TGTGCCAGTACCTCTTCTGGTAGGACAGGGCGTGATAATGAAAAACTGTTTTTT. The encoded protein is CASTSSGRTGRDNEKLFF. Complete variable domain (other parts from reference TRBV19 and TRBJ1-4): DGGITQSPKYLFRKEGQNVTLSCEQNLNHDAMYWYRQDPGQGLRLIYYSQIVNDFQKGDIAEGYSVSREKKESFPLTVTSAQKNPTAFYLCASTSSGRTGRDNEKLFFGSGTQLSVL.

The rearrangement joins TRBV7-8 to TRBJ2-5, with TRBD2 matching 8 bases. V lost 5 bases and J lost 4; bases outside the gene matches: 9. Germline CDR1 is SGHVS and CDR2 is FQNEAQ. The CDR3 is 15 amino acids. The CDR3 here is CASSLGVAGIETQYF. The DNA for the CDR3 is TGTGCCAGCAGCCTCGGAGTAGCGGGGATAGAGACCCAGTACTTC.

This clone has more than one count but fewer than ten. The J gene is TRBJ2-7, the V gene TRBV7-8; D gene unclear. CDR1 is SGHVS and CDR2 is FQNEAQ in the germline V gene. V lost 3 bases and J 3 bases, leaving 3 bases between the germline ends. This CDR3 region has 11 residues. CDR3 region: CASSLYYEQYF. In nucleotides, the CDR3 is TGTGCCAGCAGCTTGTACTACGAGCAGTACTTC.

The chain couples TRBV30 to TRBJ1-3, with no clear D. Trimming pared 3 bases from V and 0 bases from J, leaving 9 bases between. This CDR3 is 14 amino acids long. Per germline, CDR1 GTSNPN and CDR2 SVGIG (reference sequence). The CDR3 nucleotides are TGTGCCTGGAGCCTTTGGGGCTCTGGAAACACCATATATTTT. As protein: CAWSLWGSGNTIYF.

This clone has only a few counts. The chain joins TRBV5-6 to TRBJ2-3; the match to TRBD2 covers 11 bases. Germline V CDR1 and CDR2: SGHDT, YYEEEE. Trimming removed 1 base from V and 0 bases from J; junction bases left unmatched: 4. The CDR3 is 17 amino acids. CDR3 sequence reads: CASSLYLAGGSTDTQYF. The CDR3 nucleotides read TGTGCCAGCAGCTTGTATCTAGCGGGGGGAAGCACAGATACGCAGTATTTT. Using reference TRBV5-6 and TRBJ2-3 for the parts outside the CDR3, the full variable domain is DAGVTQSPTHLIKTRGQQVTLRCSPKSGHDTVSWYQQALGQGPQFIFQYYEEEERQRGNFPDRFSGHQFPNYSSELNVNALLLGDSALYLCASSLYLAGGSTDTQYFGPGTRLTVL.